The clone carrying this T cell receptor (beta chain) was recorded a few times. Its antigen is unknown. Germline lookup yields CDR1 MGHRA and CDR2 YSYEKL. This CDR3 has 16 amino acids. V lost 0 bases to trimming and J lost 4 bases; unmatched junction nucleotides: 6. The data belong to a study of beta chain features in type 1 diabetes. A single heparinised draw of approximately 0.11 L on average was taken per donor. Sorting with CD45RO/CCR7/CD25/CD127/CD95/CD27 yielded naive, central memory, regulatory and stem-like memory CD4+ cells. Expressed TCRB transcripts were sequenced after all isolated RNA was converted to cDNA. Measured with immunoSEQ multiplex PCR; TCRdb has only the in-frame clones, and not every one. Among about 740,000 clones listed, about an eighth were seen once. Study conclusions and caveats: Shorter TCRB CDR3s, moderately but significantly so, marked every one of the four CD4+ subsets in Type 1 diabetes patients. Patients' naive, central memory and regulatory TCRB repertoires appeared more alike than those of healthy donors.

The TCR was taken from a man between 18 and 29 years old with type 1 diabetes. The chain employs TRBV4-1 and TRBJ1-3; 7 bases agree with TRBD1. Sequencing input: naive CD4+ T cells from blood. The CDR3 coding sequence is TGCGCCAGCAGCCAAGATTCCCCAGGGGGAGGAAACACCATATATTTT. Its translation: CASSQDSPGGGNTIYF.